A single T cell receptor (beta chain) is shown here with its context. Clones were sequenced by immunoSEQ multiplex PCR, and TCRdb holds only the in-frame ones, with some missing. Altogether approximately 28,000 clones are present, over 75% being singletons, with the ten largest covering around 8%. The data belong to a study of T cell changes during pregnancy in multiple sclerosis. The ends lost 5 bases at V and 7 bases at J; junction bases unmatched: 12. Germline V gene sequence: CDR1 SGHTA, CDR2 FQGTGA. The CDR3 covers 15 residues. The V call is TRBV7-3, the J call TRBJ2-5, with 8 bases that match TRBD2. The sequence derives from a female donor with multiple sclerosis, enrolled in a pregnancy study. The sample here was CD8+ T cells from peripheral blood mononuclear cells, taken after pregnancy. This CDR3 is CASSPLAGPLGTQYF. CDR3 nucleotide sequence: TGTGCCAGCAGCCCCCTAGCGGGCCCATTAGGGACCCAGTACTTC.